The source of this T cell receptor (beta chain) is a study of PD-L1 blockade in urothelial cancer. At the level of the study: Male sex and bladder-origin urothelial cancer characterized about 85% of the 29 patients. Points from the study as a whole: Durable-benefit patients expanded tumor-associated blood clones more at 3 weeks.

Sequenced by immunoSEQ multiplex PCR; TCRdb stores in-frame clones only, minus some. Here the sample spans 45,000 to 55,000 clones, roughly 88% being singletons. With respect to this clone: The antigen is not known.

The time point here: peripheral blood 6 weeks after treatment start. Per the germline V gene, CDR1 is SGDLS and CDR2 is YYNGEE. The CDR3 consists of 13 residues. V was shortened by 0 bases and J by 0 bases, with 2 bases between the two germline ends. This sequence joins TRBV9 and TRBJ2-3, with D unclear. This specimen was PBMCs, taken around atezolizumab (anti-PD-L1) treatment. This TCR was sampled from a man aged 45-60 years with urothelial cancer. The CDR3 nucleotides are TGTGCCAGCAGCGTAGCTAGCACAGATACGCAGTATTTT. Its protein product is CASSVASTDTQYF.